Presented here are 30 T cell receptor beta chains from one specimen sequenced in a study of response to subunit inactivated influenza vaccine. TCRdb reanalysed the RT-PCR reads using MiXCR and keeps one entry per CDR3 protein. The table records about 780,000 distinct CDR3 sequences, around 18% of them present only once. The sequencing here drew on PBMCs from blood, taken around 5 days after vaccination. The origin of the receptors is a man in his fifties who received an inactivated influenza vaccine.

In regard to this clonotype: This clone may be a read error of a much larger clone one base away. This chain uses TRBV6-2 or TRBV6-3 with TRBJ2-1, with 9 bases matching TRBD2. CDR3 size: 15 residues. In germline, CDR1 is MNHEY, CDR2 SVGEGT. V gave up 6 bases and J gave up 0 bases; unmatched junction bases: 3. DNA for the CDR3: TGTGCCAGCAGACATAGCGGGAGCTCCTACAATGAGCAGTTCTTC. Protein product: CASRHSGSSYNEQFF.

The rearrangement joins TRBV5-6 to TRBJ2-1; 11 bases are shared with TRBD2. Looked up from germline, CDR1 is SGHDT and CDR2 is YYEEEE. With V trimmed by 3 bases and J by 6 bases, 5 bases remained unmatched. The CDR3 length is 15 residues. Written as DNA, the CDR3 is TGTGCCAGCAGCTGGGGACTAGCGGCGCTCAATGAGCAGTTCTTC. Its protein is CASSWGLAALNEQFF.

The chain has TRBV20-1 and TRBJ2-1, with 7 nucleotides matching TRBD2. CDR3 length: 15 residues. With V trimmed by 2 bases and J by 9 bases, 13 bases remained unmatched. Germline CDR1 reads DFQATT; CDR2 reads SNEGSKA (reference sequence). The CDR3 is CSARPAGLAESEQFF. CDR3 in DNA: TGCAGTGCTAGACCAGCCGGGCTAGCGGAGAGTGAGCAGTTCTTC.

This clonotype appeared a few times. The CDR3, as DNA: TGCGCCAGCAGCTTCTTGGACAGCAGCTCCTACGAGCAGTACTTC. It encodes CASSFLDSSSYEQYF. The genes are TRBV5-1 and TRBJ2-7; a weak D match, TRBD1 (6 bases). Germline loops: CDR1 SGHRS, CDR2 YFSETQ. The V end was cut by 2 bases, the J end by 0 bases, with 12 bases between. The CDR3 contains 15 residues. Full variable domain (outside the CDR3, taken from reference TRBV5-1 and TRBJ2-7): KAGVTQTPRYLIKTRGQQVTLSCSPISGHRSVSWYQQTPGQGLQFLFEYFSETQRNKGNFPGRFSGRQFSNSRSEMNVSTLELGDSALYLCASSFLDSSSYEQYFGPGTRLTVT.

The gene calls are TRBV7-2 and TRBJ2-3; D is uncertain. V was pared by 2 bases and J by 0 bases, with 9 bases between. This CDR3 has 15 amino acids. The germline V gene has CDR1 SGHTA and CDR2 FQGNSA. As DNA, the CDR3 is TGTGCCAGCAGCTTAACGGATGTTAGCACAGATACGCAGTATTTT. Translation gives CASSLTDVSTDTQYF. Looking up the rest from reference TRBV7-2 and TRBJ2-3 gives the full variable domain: GAGVSQSPSNKVTEKGKDVELRCDPISGHTALYWYRQSLGQGLEFLIYFQGNSAPDKSGLPSDRFSAERTGGSVSTLTIQRTQQEDSAVYLCASSLTDVSTDTQYFGPGTRLTVL.

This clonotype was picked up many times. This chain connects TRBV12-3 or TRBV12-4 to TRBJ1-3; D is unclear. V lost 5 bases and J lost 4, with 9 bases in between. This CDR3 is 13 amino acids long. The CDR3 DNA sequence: TGTGCCAGCAGTCCGGCTCTCGGAAACACCATATATTTT. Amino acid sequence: CASSPALGNTIYF.

CDR3 in amino acids: CASSLGRGGRSYNEQFF. In nucleotides, the CDR3 is TGTGCCAGCAGCTTAGGGAGAGGAGGGAGGTCCTACAATGAGCAGTTCTTC. The chain uses TRBV13 and TRBJ2-1; a weak D match, TRBD2 (6 bases). The ends were cut back, 0 bases at V and 1 base at J, with 13 bases in the middle. The CDR3 loop spans 17 amino acids. From germline, CDR1 is PRHDT and CDR2 FYEKMQ (reference sequence).

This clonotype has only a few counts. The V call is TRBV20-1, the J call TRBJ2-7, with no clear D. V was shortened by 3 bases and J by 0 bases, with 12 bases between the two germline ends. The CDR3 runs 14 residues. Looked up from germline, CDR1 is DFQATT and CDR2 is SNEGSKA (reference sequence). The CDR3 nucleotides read TGCAGTGCTAGGGGCCAGGTCAACTCCTACGAGCAGTACTTC. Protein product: CSARGQVNSYEQYF.

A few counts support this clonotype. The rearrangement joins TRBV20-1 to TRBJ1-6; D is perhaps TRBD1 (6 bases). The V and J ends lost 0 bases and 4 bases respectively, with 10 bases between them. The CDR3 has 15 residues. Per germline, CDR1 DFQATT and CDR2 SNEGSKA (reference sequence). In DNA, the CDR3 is TGCAGTGCTAGAGACCGGGACAAATATAATTCACCCCTCCACTTT. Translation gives CSARDRDKYNSPLHF.

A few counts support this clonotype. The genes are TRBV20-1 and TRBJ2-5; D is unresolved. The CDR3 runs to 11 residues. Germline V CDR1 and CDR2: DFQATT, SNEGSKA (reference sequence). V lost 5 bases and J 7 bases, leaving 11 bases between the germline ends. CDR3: CSAGEVRTQYF. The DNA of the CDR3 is TGCAGTGCTGGGGAAGTTCGGACCCAGTACTTC.

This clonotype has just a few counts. The CDR3 bases are TGTGCCAGCTCACCACTTGTTGTTCAGGGAGGCTATGGCTACACCTTC. Protein sequence: CASSPLVVQGGYGYTF. The rearrangement links TRBV18 to TRBJ1-2, with D maybe TRBD1 (5 bases). Per the germline V gene, CDR1 is KGHSH and CDR2 is LQKENI. Between the trimmed V and J ends, which lost 1 base and 4 bases, there was a span of 16 bases. This CDR3 is built from 16 residues.

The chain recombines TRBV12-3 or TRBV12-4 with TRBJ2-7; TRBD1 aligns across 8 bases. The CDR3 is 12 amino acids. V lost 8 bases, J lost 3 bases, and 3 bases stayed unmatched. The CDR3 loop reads CASGTGYYEQYF. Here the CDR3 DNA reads TGTGCCAGCGGGACAGGTTACTACGAGCAGTACTTC.

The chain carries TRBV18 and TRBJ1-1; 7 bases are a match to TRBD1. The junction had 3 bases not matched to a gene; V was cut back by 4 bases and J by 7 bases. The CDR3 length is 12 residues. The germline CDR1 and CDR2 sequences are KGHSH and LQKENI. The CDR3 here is CASSQQGFEAFF. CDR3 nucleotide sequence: TGTGCCAGCTCACAACAGGGGTTTGAAGCTTTCTTT.

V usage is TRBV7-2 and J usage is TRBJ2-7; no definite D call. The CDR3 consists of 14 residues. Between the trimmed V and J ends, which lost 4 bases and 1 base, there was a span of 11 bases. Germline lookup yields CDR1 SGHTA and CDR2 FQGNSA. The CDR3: CASSSISYSYEQYF. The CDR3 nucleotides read TGTGCCAGCAGCTCGATATCTTATTCCTACGAGCAGTACTTC.

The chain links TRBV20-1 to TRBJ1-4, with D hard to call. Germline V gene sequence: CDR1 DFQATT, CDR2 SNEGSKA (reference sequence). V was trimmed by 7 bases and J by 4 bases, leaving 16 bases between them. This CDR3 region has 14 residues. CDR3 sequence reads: CSVPQLGNNEKLFF. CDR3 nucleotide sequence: TGCAGTGTTCCCCAGTTGGGGAATAATGAAAAACTGTTTTTT.

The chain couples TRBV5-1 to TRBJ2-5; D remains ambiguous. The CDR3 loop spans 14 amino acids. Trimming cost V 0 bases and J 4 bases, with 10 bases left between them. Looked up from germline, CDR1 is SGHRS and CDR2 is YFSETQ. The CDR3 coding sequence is TGCGCCAGCAGCTTGGGAGGAGTAGCAGAGACCCAGTACTTC. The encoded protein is CASSLGGVAETQYF.

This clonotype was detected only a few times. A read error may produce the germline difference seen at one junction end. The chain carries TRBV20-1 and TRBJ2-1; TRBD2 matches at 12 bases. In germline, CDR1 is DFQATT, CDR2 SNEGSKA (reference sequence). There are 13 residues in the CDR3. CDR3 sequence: CSPSGGDYNEQFF. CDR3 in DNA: TGCAGTCCTAGCGGGGGGGATTACAATGAGCAGTTCTTC.

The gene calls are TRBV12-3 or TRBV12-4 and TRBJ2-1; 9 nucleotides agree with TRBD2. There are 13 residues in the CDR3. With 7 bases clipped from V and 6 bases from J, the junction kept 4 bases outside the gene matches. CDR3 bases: TGTGCCAGCAACGTAGCGGGGGTCAATGAGCAGTTCTTC. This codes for CASNVAGVNEQFF.

CDR3 amino acids: CATSDEDGHTGELFF. CDR3 DNA sequence: TGTGCCACCAGTGACGAGGACGGGCACACCGGGGAGCTGTTTTTT. The rearrangement joins TRBV24-1 to TRBJ2-2; no firm D call. Trimming removed 4 bases at V and 3 bases at J, with 11 bases between. The CDR3 totals 15 residues. Germline lookup yields CDR1 KGHDR and CDR2 SFDVKD.

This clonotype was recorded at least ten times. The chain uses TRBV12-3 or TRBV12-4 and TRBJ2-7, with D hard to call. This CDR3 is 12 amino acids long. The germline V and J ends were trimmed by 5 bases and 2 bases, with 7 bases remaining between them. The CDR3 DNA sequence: TGTGCCAGCAGTGTCGGACCCTACGAGCAGTACTTC. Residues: CASSVGPYEQYF.

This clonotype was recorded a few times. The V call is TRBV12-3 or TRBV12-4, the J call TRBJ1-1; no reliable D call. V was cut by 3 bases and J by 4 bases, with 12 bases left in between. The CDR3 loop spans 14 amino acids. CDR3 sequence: CASSFRPGSTEAFF. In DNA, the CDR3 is TGTGCCAGCAGTTTTCGGCCGGGGAGCACTGAAGCTTTCTTT.

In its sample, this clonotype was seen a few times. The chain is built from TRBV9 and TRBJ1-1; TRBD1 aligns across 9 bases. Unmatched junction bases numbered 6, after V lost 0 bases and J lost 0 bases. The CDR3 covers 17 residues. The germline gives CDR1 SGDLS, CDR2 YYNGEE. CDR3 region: CASSVAEDRGLNTEAFF. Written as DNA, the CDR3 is TGTGCCAGCAGCGTAGCTGAGGACAGGGGCCTGAACACTGAAGCTTTCTTT. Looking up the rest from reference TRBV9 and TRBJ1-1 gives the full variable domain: DSGVTQTPKHLITATGQRVTLRCSPRSGDLSVYWYQQSLDQGLQFLIQYYNGEERAKGNILERFSAQQFPDLHSELNLSSLELGDSALYFCASSVAEDRGLNTEAFFGQGTRLTVV.

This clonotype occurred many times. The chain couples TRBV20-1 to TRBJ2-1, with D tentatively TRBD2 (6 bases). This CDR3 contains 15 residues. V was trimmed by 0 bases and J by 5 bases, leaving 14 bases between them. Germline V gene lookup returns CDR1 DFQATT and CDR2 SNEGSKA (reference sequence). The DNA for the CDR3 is TGCAGTGCTAGAGACCAGGCGGGGCACAACAATGAGCAGTTCTTC. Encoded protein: CSARDQAGHNNEQFF.

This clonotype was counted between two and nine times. For the CDR3, the DNA is TGTGCCAGCAGCTTAGTCCATAATGAAAAACTGTTTTTT. Translation: CASSLVHNEKLFF. This chain links TRBV7-2 with TRBJ1-4; D gene unclear. The CDR3 has 13 amino acids. Germline V gene sequence: CDR1 SGHTA, CDR2 FQGNSA. V lost 1 base and J lost 4, with 4 bases in between.

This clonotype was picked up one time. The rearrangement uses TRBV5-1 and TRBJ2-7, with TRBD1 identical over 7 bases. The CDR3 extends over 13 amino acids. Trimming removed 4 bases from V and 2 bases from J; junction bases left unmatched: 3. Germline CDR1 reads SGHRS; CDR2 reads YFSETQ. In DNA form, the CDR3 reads TGCGCCAGCAGCGTGGACAGGACCTACGAGCAGTACTTC. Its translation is CASSVDRTYEQYF.

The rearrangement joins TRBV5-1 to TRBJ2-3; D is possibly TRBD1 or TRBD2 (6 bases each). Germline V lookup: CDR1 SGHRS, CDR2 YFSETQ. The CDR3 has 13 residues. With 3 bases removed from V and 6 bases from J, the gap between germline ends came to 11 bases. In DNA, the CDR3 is TGCGCCAGCAGCTCGGGGGACATCGATACGCAGTATTTT. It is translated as CASSSGDIDTQYF.

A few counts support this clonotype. The CDR3 sequence: CASSRTGQSTDTQYF. In DNA form, the CDR3 reads TGCGCCAGCAGCCGGACGGGGCAATCCACAGATACGCAGTATTTT. The chain is built from TRBV4-3 and TRBJ2-3; D assignment may be TRBD1 or TRBD2 (5 bases each). The germline gives CDR1 LGHNA, CDR2 YSLEER. V was clipped by 4 bases and J by 2 bases, with 13 bases between them. There are 15 residues in the CDR3.

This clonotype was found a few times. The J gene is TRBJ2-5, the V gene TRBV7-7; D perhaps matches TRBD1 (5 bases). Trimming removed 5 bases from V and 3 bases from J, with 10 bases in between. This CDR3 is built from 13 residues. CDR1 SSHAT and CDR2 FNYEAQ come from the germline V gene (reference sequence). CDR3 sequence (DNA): TGTGCCAGCAGCAGGGCCAGGGAAGAGACCCAGTACTTC. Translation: CASSRAREETQYF. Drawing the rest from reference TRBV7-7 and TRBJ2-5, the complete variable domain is GAGVSQSPRYKVTKRGQDVTLRCDPISSHATLYWYQQALGQGPEFLTYFNYEAQPDKSGLPSDRFSAERPEGSISTLTIQRTEQRDSAMYRCASSRAREETQYFGPGTRLLVL.

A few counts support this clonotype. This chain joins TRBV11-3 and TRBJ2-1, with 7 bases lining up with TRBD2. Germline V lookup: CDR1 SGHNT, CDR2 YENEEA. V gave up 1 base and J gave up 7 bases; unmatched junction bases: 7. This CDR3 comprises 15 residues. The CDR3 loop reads CASSLGGGSDNEQFF. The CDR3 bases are TGTGCCAGCAGCTTAGGTGGCGGGAGCGATAATGAGCAGTTCTTC. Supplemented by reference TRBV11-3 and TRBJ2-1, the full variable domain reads EAGVVQSPRYKIIEKKQPVAFWCNPISGHNTLYWYLQNLGQGPELLIRYENEEAVDDSQLPKDRFSAERLKGVDSTLKIQPAELGDSAVYLCASSLGGGSDNEQFFGPGTRLTVL.

The DNA of the CDR3 is TGTGCCAGCAGTGAGAGGTGGTCGTCCTACAATGAGCAGTTCTTC. It specifies CASSERWSSYNEQFF. This chain links TRBV2 with TRBJ2-1; D gene uncertain. CDR1 is SNHLY and CDR2 is FYNNEI in the germline V gene. The CDR3 sequence is 15 residues long. Trimming took off 3 bases at V and 1 base at J, with 10 bases between the two ends.